This record looks at one T cell receptor (beta chain) sequence and its context. The antigen remains unidentified. The CDR3 extends over 11 amino acids. V lost 3 bases, J lost 7 bases, and 6 bases lay in between. Germline V gives CDR1 SGHDN, CDR2 FVKESK. This sample stems from a study of vaccination effects on CD4 cells after COVID-19. Study observations and caveats: Healthy vaccinees' vaccine-induced clones included only 1 of 255 that recognized common cold coronaviruses. The study enrolled few convalescent patients and sampled no early post-infection timepoints.

The data were produced by immunoSEQ multiplex PCR, yet TCRdb's version contains in-frame clones alone and is incomplete. The sample consists of 70,000 or so clones, roughly 74% of them appearing once. Antigen-specific CD4+ T cell clonotypes were called by their expansion after viral peptide-pool culture in ViraFEST. Scientists isolated CD4+ T cells after an approximately ten-day culture period ended. Neither prior SARS-CoV-2 infection nor positive nucleocapsid antibodies were present in the vaccine recipients. Days 3 and 7 were when half the medium was replaced with IL-2 medium. V is TRBV14 and J is TRBJ2-5, with D possibly being TRBD1 or TRBD2 (5 bases each). The TCR was taken from a human donor who received a COVID-19 vaccine. Sequencing was performed on CD4+ T cells from PBMCs cultured with HCoV-NL63 spike peptides, taken before COVID-19 vaccination. CDR3 loop: CASSQRGTQYF. CDR3 sequence (DNA): TGTGCCAGCAGCCAGAGGGGGACCCAGTACTTC.